Each of the 12 T cell receptor beta chains below was sequenced from the same sample in a study of OX40 agonist ivuxolimab in advanced cancers. Using immunoSEQ multiplex PCR, the repertoire was profiled, and TCRdb retains in-frame clones only, with some absent. Here the sample spans 70,000 or so clones, approximately 81% being singletons. The source was CD4+ or CD8+ T cells sorted from blood, collected in a trial of the OX40 agonist ivuxolimab. Receptors were obtained from an adult with an advanced solid tumor such as melanoma, head and neck, liver or kidney cancer.

The chain carries TRBV29-1 and TRBJ2-3; possibly TRBD2 for D (6 bases). Trimming cost V 4 bases and J 1 base, with 12 bases left between them. The CDR3 extends over 14 amino acids. CDR1 and CDR2 (germline): SQVTM, ANQGSEA. The CDR3 DNA is TGCAGCGTTGTCCCGGGACTGCGCACAGATACGCAGTATTTT. It encodes CSVVPGLRTDTQYF.

Here the CDR3 reads CASSWEGYEQYF. The CDR3 DNA sequence: TGTGCCAGCAGTTGGGAGGGCTACGAGCAGTACTTC. The chain uses TRBV6-6 and TRBJ2-7, with 7 bases aligning to TRBD2. The CDR3 is 12 residues long. Unmatched junction bases numbered 0, after V lost 4 bases and J lost 3 bases. Germline V gene data show CDR1 as MNHNY and CDR2 as SVGAGI (reference sequence).

The J gene is TRBJ2-7, the V gene TRBV15; possible D gene TRBD1, 6 bases. V lost 11 bases and J lost 0, with 14 bases in between. Germline V CDR1 and CDR2: LNHNV, YYDKDF (reference sequence). The CDR3 loop spans 13 amino acids. The CDR3 sequence: CAAAEGGSYEQYF. CDR3 coding DNA: TGTGCCGCGGCTGAAGGGGGCTCCTACGAGCAGTACTTC.

V gene TRBV19 combines with J gene TRBJ2-7, with D possibly matching TRBD2 (5 bases). The germline gives CDR1 LNHDA, CDR2 SQIVND (reference sequence). The CDR3 spans 16 residues. V lost 5 bases and J lost 1, with 18 bases in between. CDR3 amino acids: CASSSRGSVNSYEQYF. DNA for the CDR3: TGTGCCAGTAGTTCCCGGGGTAGCGTAAATTCCTACGAGCAGTACTTC.

The V gene is TRBV9, the J gene TRBJ1-1; 8 bases line up with TRBD1. CDR1 SGDLS and CDR2 YYNGEE come from the germline V gene. There are 12 residues in the CDR3. With 3 bases clipped from V and 7 bases from J, the junction kept 2 bases outside the gene matches. CDR3 amino acids: CASSDDRGEAFF. The DNA of the CDR3 is TGTGCCAGCAGCGATGACAGGGGTGAAGCTTTCTTT.

The genes are TRBV5-1 and TRBJ1-2; 9 bases align to TRBD1. The CDR3 has 15 amino acids. CDR1 is SGHRS and CDR2 is YFSETQ in the germline V gene. The V and J ends lost 3 bases and 2 bases, in that order; junction bases with no gene match: 5. The CDR3 loop is CASSSGQGPNYGYTF. As DNA, the CDR3 is TGCGCCAGCAGCTCGGGACAGGGACCCAACTATGGCTACACCTTC.

The genes are TRBV15 and TRBJ2-7; D remains ambiguous. The CDR3 has 14 amino acids. V was trimmed by 1 base and J by 0 bases, leaving 7 bases between them. Germline lookup yields CDR1 LNHNV and CDR2 YYDKDF (reference sequence). The CDR3 reads CATSRGSLSYEQYF. Written as DNA, the CDR3 is TGTGCCACCAGCAGAGGCAGTCTCTCCTACGAGCAGTACTTC.

CDR3 in DNA: TGTGCCAGCAGCCGTTCTCAATTGACTAGTACGCAGTTCTTC. This codes for CASSRSQLTSTQFF. V is TRBV6-5 and J is TRBJ2-1, with D possibly being TRBD2 (6 bases). V was shortened by 6 bases and J by 12 bases, with 21 bases between the two germline ends. CDR3 length equals 14 residues. Germline V CDR1 and CDR2: MNHEY, SVGAGI.

This clone has only a few counts. The CDR3 DNA follows: TGTGCCAGCAGCTTGGGGCGGGGAACTAGCACAGATACGCAGTATTTT. It codes for CASSLGRGTSTDTQYF. The chain uses TRBV5-4 and TRBJ2-3; maybe TRBD2 (6 bases). V lost 0 bases to trimming and J lost 0 bases, with 11 bases between them. Germline CDR1 reads SGHNT; CDR2 reads YYREEE (reference sequence). The CDR3 runs to 16 residues.

The chain couples TRBV5-4 to TRBJ2-3; D is unclear. The germline gives CDR1 SGHNT, CDR2 YYREEE (reference sequence). Trimming shortened V by 2 bases and J by 1 base, and 5 bases separated the two germline ends. This CDR3 spans 13 amino acids. In DNA form, the CDR3 reads TGTGCCAGCAGCTTAGTCGGCACAGATACGCAGTATTTT. This codes for CASSLVGTDTQYF.

The gene calls are TRBV28 and TRBJ2-5, with a possible D match to TRBD1 (6 bases). Per germline, CDR1 MDHEN and CDR2 SYDVKM. This CDR3 contains 13 residues. The germline V and J ends were trimmed by 5 bases and 4 bases, with 11 bases remaining between them. The CDR3, as DNA: TGTGCCAGCAGTCAATCAGGGGTAGAGACCCAGTACTTC. It specifies CASSQSGVETQYF.

This rearrangement joins TRBV2 to TRBJ1-2; no firm D call. The V end was cut by 2 bases, the J end by 7 bases, with 20 bases between. There are 16 residues in the CDR3. Germline V gives CDR1 SNHLY, CDR2 FYNNEI. The CDR3 reads CASSEPLATFSSGYTF. CDR3 nucleotide sequence: TGTGCCAGCAGTGAACCCCTGGCGACCTTTAGTAGTGGCTACACCTTC.